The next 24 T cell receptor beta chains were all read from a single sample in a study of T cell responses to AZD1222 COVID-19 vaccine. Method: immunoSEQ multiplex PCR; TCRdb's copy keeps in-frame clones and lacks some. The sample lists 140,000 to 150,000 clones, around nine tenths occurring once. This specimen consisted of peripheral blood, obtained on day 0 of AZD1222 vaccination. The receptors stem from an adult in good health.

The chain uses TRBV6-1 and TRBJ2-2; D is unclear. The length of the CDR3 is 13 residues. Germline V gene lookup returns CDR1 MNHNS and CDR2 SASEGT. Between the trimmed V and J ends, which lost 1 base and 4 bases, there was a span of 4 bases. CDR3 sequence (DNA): TGTGCCAGCAGTGAAGATGGCACCGGGGAGCTGTTTTTT. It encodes CASSEDGTGELFF.

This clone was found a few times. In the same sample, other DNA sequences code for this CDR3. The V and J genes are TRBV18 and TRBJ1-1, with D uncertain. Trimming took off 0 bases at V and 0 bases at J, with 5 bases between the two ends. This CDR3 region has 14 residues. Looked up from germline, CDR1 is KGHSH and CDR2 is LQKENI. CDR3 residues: CASSPPSVNTEAFF. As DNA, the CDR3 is TGTGCCAGCTCACCACCTTCGGTGAACACTGAAGCTTTCTTT.

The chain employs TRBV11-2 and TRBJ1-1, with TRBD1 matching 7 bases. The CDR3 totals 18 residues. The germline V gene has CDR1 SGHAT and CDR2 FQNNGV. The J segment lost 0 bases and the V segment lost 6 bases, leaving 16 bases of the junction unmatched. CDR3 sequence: CASSPTNRGEPLNTEAFF. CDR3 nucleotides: TGTGCCAGCAGTCCGACCAACAGGGGTGAACCCCTGAACACTGAAGCTTTCTTT.

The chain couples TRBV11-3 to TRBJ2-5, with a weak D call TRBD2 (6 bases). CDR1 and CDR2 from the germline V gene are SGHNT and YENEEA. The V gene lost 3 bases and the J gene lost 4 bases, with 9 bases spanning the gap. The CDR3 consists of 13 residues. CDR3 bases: TGTGCCAGCAGCTTTGTTAGCGGAGAGACCCAGTACTTC. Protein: CASSFVSGETQYF.

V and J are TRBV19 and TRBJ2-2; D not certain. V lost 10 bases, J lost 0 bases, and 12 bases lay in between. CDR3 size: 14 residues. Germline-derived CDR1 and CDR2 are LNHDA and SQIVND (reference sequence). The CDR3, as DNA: TGTGCCACCTCCTGGTCATCGAACACCGGGGAGCTGTTTTTT. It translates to CATSWSSNTGELFF.

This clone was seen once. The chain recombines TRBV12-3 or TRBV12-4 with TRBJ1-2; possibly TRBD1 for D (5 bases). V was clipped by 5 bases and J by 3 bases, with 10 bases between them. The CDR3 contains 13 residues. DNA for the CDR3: TGTGCCAGCAGTCCGGGACCGCACTATGGCTACACCTTC. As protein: CASSPGPHYGYTF.

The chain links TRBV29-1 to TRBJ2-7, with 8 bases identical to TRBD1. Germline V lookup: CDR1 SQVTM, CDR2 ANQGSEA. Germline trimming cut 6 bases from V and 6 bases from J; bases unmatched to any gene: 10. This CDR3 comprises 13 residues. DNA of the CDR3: TGCAGCGTCCATACGACAGGGGTCGGCGAGCAGTACTTC. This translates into CSVHTTGVGEQYF.

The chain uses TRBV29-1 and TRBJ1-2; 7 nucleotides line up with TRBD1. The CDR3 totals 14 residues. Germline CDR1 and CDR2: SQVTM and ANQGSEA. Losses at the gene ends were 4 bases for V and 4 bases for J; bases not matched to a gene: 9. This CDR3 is CSVVGSGGTYGYTF. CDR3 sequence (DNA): TGCAGCGTTGTGGGGTCAGGGGGAACCTATGGCTACACCTTC.

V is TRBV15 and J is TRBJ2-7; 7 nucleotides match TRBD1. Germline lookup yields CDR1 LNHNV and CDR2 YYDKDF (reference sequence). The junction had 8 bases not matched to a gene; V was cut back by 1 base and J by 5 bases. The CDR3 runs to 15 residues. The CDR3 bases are TGTGCCACCAGCAGAGGTGGGCAGGGGGTTGACGAGCAGTACTTC. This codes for CATSRGGQGVDEQYF.

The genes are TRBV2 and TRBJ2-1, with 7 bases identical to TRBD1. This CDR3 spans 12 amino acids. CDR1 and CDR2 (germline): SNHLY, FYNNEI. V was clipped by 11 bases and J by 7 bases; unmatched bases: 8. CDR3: CAGRQGQNEQFF. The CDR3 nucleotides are TGTGCCGGCCGACAGGGTCAGAATGAGCAGTTCTTC.

The DNA for the CDR3 is TGTGCCAGCACCCTCACGGGTCCCGCGACTTCACCCCTCCACTTT. Protein product: CASTLTGPATSPLHF. The chain has TRBV2 and TRBJ1-6; D unclear. Trimming removed 7 bases from V and 9 bases from J, with 19 bases in between. This CDR3 region has 15 residues. Germline V gene data show CDR1 as SNHLY and CDR2 as FYNNEI.

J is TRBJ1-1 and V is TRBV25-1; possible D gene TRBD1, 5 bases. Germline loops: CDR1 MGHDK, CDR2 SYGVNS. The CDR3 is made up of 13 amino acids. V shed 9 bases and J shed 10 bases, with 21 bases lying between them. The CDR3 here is CASNALGHSVAFF. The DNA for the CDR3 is TGTGCCAGTAACGCTTTGGGGCATTCAGTAGCTTTCTTT.

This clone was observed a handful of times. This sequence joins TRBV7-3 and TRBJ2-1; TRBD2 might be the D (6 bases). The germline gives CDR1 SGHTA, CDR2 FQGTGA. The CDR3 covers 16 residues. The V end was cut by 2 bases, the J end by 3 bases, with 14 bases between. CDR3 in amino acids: CASSLYPGVVYNEQFF. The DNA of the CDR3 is TGTGCCAGCAGCTTATATCCGGGAGTCGTCTACAATGAGCAGTTCTTC.

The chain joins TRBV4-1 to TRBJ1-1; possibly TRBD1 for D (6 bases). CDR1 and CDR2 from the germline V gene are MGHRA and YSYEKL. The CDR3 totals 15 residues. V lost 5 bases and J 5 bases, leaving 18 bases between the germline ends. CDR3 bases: TGCGCCAGCAGCGCCGAACAGGGAAGGTGGACTGAAGCTTTCTTT. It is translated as CASSAEQGRWTEAFF.

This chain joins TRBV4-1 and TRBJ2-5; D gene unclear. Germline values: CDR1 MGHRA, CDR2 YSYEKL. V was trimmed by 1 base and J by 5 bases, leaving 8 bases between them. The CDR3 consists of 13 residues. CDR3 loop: CASSQGRLETQYF. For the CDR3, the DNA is TGCGCCAGCAGCCAAGGGCGTCTGGAGACCCAGTACTTC.

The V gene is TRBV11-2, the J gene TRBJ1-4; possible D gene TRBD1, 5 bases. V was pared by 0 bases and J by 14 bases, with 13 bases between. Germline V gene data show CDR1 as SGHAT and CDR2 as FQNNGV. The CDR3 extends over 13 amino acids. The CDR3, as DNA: TGTGCCAGCAGCTTAGAGTCGGGACTAGTGCTGTTTTTT. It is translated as CASSLESGLVLFF.

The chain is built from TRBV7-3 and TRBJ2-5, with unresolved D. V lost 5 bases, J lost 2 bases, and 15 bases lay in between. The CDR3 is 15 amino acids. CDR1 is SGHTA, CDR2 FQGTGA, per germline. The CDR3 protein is CASSRTRANQETQYF. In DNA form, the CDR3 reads TGTGCCAGCAGCCGAACCCGGGCCAATCAAGAGACCCAGTACTTC.

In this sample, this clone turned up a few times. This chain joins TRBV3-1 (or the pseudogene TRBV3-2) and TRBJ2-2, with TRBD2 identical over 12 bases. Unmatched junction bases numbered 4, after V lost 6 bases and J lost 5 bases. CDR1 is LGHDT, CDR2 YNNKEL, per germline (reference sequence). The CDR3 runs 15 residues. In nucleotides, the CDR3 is TGTGCCAGCAGGGTCGGACTAGCGGGGACCGGGGAGCTGTTTTTT. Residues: CASRVGLAGTGELFF.

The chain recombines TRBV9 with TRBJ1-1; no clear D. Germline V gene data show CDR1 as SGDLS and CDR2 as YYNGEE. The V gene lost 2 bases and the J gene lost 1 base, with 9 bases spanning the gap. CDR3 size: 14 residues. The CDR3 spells CASSVKDRNTEAFF. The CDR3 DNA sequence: TGTGCCAGCAGCGTCAAAGATCGGAACACTGAAGCTTTCTTT.

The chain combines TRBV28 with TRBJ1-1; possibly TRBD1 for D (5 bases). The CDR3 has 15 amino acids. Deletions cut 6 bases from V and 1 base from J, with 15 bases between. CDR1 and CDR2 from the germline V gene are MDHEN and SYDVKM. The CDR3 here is CASRSGGAGNTEAFF. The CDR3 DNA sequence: TGTGCCAGCAGGTCTGGGGGAGCTGGGAACACTGAAGCTTTCTTT.

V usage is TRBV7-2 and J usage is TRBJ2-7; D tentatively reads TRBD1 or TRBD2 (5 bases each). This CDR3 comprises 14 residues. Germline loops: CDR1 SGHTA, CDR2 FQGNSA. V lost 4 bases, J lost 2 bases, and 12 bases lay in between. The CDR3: CASSSVGVTYEQYF. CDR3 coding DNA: TGTGCCAGCAGCTCTGTGGGGGTGACCTACGAGCAGTACTTC.

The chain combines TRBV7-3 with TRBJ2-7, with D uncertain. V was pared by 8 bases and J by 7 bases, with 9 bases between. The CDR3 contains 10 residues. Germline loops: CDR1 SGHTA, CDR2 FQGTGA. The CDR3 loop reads CASPHREQYF. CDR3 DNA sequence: TGTGCCAGCCCTCATAGGGAGCAGTACTTC.

In DNA, the CDR3 is TGTGCCAGCAGCTTGGCGGGTCGGAACACTGAAGCTTTCTTT. Translated: CASSLAGRNTEAFF. This chain joins TRBV5-6 and TRBJ1-1, with D unresolved. CDR3 size: 14 residues. Germline CDR1 is SGHDT and CDR2 is YYEEEE. V dropped 0 bases and J dropped 1 base, with 7 bases sitting between them. The full variable domain, in which reference TRBV5-6 and TRBJ1-1 provide the parts outside the CDR3, is DAGVTQSPTHLIKTRGQQVTLRCSPKSGHDTVSWYQQALGQGPQFIFQYYEEEERQRGNFPDRFSGHQFPNYSSELNVNALLLGDSALYLCASSLAGRNTEAFFGQGTRLTVV.

Written as DNA, the CDR3 is TGCGCCAGCAGCCAGGGTAGTCAGGGGGCTGAAGCTTTCTTT. Its translation is CASSQGSQGAEAFF. V gene TRBV4-3 combines with J gene TRBJ1-1; TRBD1 agrees at 7 bases. Germline assignment: CDR1 LGHNA and CDR2 YSLEER. The CDR3 has 14 residues. The junction had 7 bases not matched to a gene; V was cut back by 3 bases and J by 6 bases.